One and the same sample provided the 26 T cell receptor beta chains below, sequenced in a study of monozygotic twins with inflammatory bowel disease. TCRdb re-called the 5' RACE reads; every CDR3 protein appears as one record, without DNA. This table holds around 210,000 distinct CDR3 sequences. The sequencing input was blood. The receptors come from a human donor with ulcerative colitis or Crohn's disease, or a healthy co-twin of an affected twin (not recorded which).

The chain is built from TRBV4-2 and TRBJ2-7; the D call from TCRdb, TRBD2, cannot be confirmed without DNA. In germline, CDR1 is LGHNA, CDR2 YNFKEQ. This CDR3 spans 15 amino acids. CDR3 sequence: CASSQEAGGPGEQYF.

The chain uses TRBV7-9 and TRBJ2-5; TCRdb names TRBD2, which stays unverified in the absence of DNA. The germline V gene encodes CDR1 SEHNR and CDR2 FQNEAQ (reference sequence). This CDR3 region has 13 residues. The CDR3 protein is CASSQSGVQTQYF.

The CDR3 loop is CATSGGGDGYTF. J is TRBJ1-2 and V is TRBV15. Per germline, CDR1 LNHNV and CDR2 YYDKDF (reference sequence). This CDR3 has 12 residues.

The chain links TRBV20-1 to TRBJ2-5. The V gene's germline CDR1 is DFQATT and CDR2 SNEGSKA (reference sequence). This CDR3 comprises 14 residues. CDR3 residues: CSARALGRQETQYF.

This chain joins TRBV6-5 and TRBJ1-1; TCRdb proposes TRBD1, but this gene call is untestable without DNA. This CDR3 contains 13 residues. CDR1 MNHEY and CDR2 SVGAGI come from the germline V gene. The chain's CDR3 is CASSYGGATEAFF.

The rearrangement links TRBV12-3 or TRBV12-4 to TRBJ2-4. CDR3 length equals 13 residues. CDR3 residues: CASSGKQKNMQYF.

The rearrangement links TRBV5-1 to TRBJ2-3; the TCRdb call, TRBD1, lacks DNA for checking. Looked up from germline, CDR1 is SGHRS and CDR2 is YFSETQ. This CDR3 has 15 residues. CDR3: CASSPMGAWIDTQYF.

V is TRBV7-2 and J is TRBJ2-1; without DNA, the TCRdb call of TRBD2 cannot be checked. This CDR3 is built from 15 residues. Looked up from germline, CDR1 is SGHTA and CDR2 is FQGNSA. CDR3 region: CASSSQAGPNNEQFF.

The chain recombines TRBV7-2 with TRBJ2-5. Germline CDR1 and CDR2: SGHTA and FQGNSA. The CDR3 is 14 amino acids. This CDR3 is CASSLFGVQETQYF.

V usage is TRBV28 and J usage is TRBJ1-1; TCRdb indicates TRBD1, and absent DNA this call remains unverified. Germline CDR1 is MDHEN and CDR2 is SYDVKM. The length of the CDR3 is 15 residues. The CDR3: CASRFSTGGMIEAFF.

The chain employs TRBV27 and TRBJ1-1; TCRdb returns TRBD1, unconfirmable since there is no DNA. Germline values: CDR1 MNHEY, CDR2 SMNVEV (reference sequence). The CDR3 runs 13 residues. This CDR3 reads CATPTGADTEAFF.

The rearrangement joins TRBV11-2 to TRBJ2-1; TCRdb returns TRBD2, unconfirmable since there is no DNA. CDR1 is SGHAT and CDR2 is FQNNGV in the germline V gene. The CDR3 length is 14 residues. Here the CDR3 reads CASSRGSNGDEQFF. The entire variable domain, with the rest obtained from reference TRBV11-2 and TRBJ2-1, is as follows: EAGVAQSPRYKIIEKRQSVAFWCNPISGHATLYWYQQILGQGPKLLIQFQNNGVVDDSQLPKDRFSAERLKGVDSTLKIQPAKLEDSAVYLCASSRGSNGDEQFFGPGTRLTVL.

This chain joins TRBV20-1 and TRBJ1-6; TCRdb's D gene call, TRBD1, goes unchecked for lack of DNA. Germline V gene data show CDR1 as DFQATT and CDR2 as SNEGSKA (reference sequence). The CDR3 is 15 residues long. The CDR3 reads CSATSDSRGDSPLHF.

V gene TRBV7-9 combines with J gene TRBJ1-1; TCRdb designates TRBD1, a call that cannot be tested without DNA. The length of the CDR3 is 13 residues. CDR1 and CDR2 from the germline V gene are SEHNR and FQNEAQ (reference sequence). The CDR3 sequence is CASSFGEGTEAFF.

The chain recombines TRBV27 with TRBJ1-4; TCRdb designates TRBD1, a call that cannot be tested without DNA. This CDR3 has 22 amino acids. CDR1 is MNHEY and CDR2 is SMNVEV in the germline V gene (reference sequence). The CDR3 sequence is CASSLWVVTGRNATTANEKLFF.

V usage is TRBV6-1 and J usage is TRBJ1-3; TCRdb proposes TRBD1, but this gene call is untestable without DNA. CDR1 is MNHNS, CDR2 SASEGT, per germline. This CDR3 is built from 15 residues. CDR3 region: CATRPQGKSGNTIYF.

V usage is TRBV12-3 or TRBV12-4 and J usage is TRBJ1-6; TCRdb's D gene call, TRBD1, goes unchecked for lack of DNA. The CDR3 runs 15 residues. The CDR3 here is CASSLGDRVVSPLHF.

This chain uses TRBV10-3 with TRBJ2-7; no DNA is available, so the TRBD1 call from TCRdb remains unchecked. There are 13 residues in the CDR3. Germline V gene data show CDR1 as ENHRY and CDR2 as SYGVKD. CDR3 in amino acids: CAISAVSGVEQYF.

The genes are TRBV14 and TRBJ2-5; the D gene TCRdb calls, TRBD2, cannot be checked with no DNA. CDR3 size: 16 residues. In germline, CDR1 is SGHDN, CDR2 FVKESK. The CDR3: CASSQEGLAALETQYF.

The chain couples TRBV4-3 to TRBJ2-2; no DNA is available, so the TRBD1 call from TCRdb remains unchecked. This CDR3 contains 16 residues. In germline, CDR1 is LGHNA, CDR2 YSLEER. The CDR3 loop is CASSQEGGDYTGELFF.

This chain joins TRBV12-3 or TRBV12-4 and TRBJ2-5; lacking DNA, the TRBD1 call made by TCRdb goes unchecked. The CDR3 has 16 amino acids. CDR3 region: CASSLGQWGAQETQYF.

V is TRBV5-1 and J is TRBJ2-1; TCRdb's D call, TRBD1, is unchecked because there is no DNA. CDR1 is SGHRS and CDR2 is YFSETQ in the germline V gene. The CDR3 is 13 amino acids. CDR3 sequence: CASSLGTNNEQFF.

The gene calls are TRBV18 and TRBJ2-7; the TCRdb D gene call, TRBD1, has no DNA to confirm it. CDR1 and CDR2 from the germline V gene are KGHSH and LQKENI. CDR3 length: 14 residues. This CDR3 is CASSPLGGQYEQYF.

CDR3 sequence reads: CATSRDRGITGELFF. V gene TRBV15 combines with J gene TRBJ2-2; TCRdb picks TRBD1, but there is no DNA to check that call. CDR1 and CDR2 from the germline V gene are LNHNV and YYDKDF (reference sequence). The CDR3 is made up of 15 amino acids. Together with reference TRBV15 and TRBJ2-2, the CDR3 gives the full variable domain: DAMVIQNPRYQVTQFGKPVTLSCSQTLNHNVMYWYQQKSSQAPKLLFHYYDKDFNNEADTPDNFQSRRPNTSFCFLDIRSPGLGDTAMYLCATSRDRGITGELFFGEGSRLTVL.

The gene calls are TRBV19 and TRBJ2-1; no DNA is available, so the TRBD1 call from TCRdb remains unchecked. Germline assignment: CDR1 LNHDA and CDR2 SQIVND (reference sequence). This CDR3 comprises 16 residues. The CDR3 is CASSTPLRLSYNEQFF.

The chain combines TRBV5-1 with TRBJ2-1; TCRdb's D gene call, TRBD1, goes unchecked for lack of DNA. The V gene's germline CDR1 is SGHRS and CDR2 YFSETQ. The CDR3 sequence is 14 residues long. This CDR3 reads CSSSPRQGNNEQFF.